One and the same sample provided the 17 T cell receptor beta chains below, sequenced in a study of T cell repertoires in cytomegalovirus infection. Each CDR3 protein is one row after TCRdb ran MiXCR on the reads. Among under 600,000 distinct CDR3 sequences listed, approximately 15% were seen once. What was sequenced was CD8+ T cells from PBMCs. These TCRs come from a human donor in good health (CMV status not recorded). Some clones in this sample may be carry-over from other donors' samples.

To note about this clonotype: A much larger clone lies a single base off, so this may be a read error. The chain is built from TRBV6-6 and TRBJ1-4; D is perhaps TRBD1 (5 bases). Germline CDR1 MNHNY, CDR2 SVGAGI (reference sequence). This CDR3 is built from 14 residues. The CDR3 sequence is CASSSGRWDEKLLF. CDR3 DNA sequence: TGTGCCAGCAGTTCGGGGCGGTGGGATGAAAAACTGCTTTTT.

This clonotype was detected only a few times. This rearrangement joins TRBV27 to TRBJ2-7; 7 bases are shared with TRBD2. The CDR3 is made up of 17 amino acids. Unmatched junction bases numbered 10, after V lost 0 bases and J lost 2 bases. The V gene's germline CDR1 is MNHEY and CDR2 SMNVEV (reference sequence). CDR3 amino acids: CASSLSGGDGSTYEQYF. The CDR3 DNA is TGTGCCAGCAGTTTATCGGGGGGGGACGGTTCGACCTACGAGCAGTACTTC.

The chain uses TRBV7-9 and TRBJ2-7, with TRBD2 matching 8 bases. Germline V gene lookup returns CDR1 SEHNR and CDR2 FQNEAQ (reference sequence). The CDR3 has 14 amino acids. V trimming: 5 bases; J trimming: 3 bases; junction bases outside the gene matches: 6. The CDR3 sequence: CASSRGGPGYEQYF. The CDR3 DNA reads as TGTGCCAGCAGCCGCGGGGGGCCAGGCTACGAGCAGTACTTC.

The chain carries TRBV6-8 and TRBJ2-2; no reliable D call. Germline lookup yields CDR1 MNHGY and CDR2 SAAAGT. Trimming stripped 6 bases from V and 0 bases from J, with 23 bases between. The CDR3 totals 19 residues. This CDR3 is CASRVRWMPPDPNTGELFF. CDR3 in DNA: TGTGCCAGCAGGGTCCGTTGGATGCCACCCGACCCGAACACCGGGGAGCTGTTTTTT.

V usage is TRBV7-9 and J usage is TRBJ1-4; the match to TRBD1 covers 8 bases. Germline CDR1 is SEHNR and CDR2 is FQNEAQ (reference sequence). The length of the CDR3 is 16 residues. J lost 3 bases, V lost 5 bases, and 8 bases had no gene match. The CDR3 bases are TGTGCCAGCAGCCAAACGGGGGACAGGCCTAATGAAAAACTGTTTTTT. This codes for CASSQTGDRPNEKLFF.

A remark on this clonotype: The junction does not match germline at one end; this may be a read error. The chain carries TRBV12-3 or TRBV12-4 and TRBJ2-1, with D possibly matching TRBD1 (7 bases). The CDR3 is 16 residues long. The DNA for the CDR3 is TGTGCAAGCAGTTTTAGGGCGGGACAGAGCTACAATGAGAAGTTCTTC. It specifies CASSFRAGQSYNEKFF.

The CDR3 here is CASWDREDPMNTEAFF. CDR3 bases: TGTGCCAGTTGGGACAGGGAAGACCCCATGAACACTGAAGCTTTCTTT. This chain links TRBV19 with TRBJ1-1; TRBD1 matches 9 bases. The trim removed 8 bases at V and 0 bases at J, leaving 10 bases unmatched. The CDR3 loop spans 16 amino acids. In germline, CDR1 is LNHDA, CDR2 SQIVND (reference sequence).

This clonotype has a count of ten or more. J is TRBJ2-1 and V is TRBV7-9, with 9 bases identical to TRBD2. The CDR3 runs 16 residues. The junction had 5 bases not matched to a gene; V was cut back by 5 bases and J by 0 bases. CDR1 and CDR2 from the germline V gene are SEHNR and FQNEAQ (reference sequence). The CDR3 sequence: CASSQRGVGSYNEQFF. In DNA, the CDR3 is TGTGCCAGCAGCCAGCGGGGGGTCGGCTCCTACAATGAGCAGTTCTTC.

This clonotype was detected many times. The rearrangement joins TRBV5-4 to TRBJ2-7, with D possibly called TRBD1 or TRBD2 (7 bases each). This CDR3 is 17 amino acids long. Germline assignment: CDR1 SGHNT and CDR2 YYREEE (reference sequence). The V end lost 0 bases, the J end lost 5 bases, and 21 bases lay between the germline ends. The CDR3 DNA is TGTGCCAGCAGCTTGGGTGACAGGGCCGACGGGAGGCACGAGCAGTACTTC. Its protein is CASSLGDRADGRHEQYF.

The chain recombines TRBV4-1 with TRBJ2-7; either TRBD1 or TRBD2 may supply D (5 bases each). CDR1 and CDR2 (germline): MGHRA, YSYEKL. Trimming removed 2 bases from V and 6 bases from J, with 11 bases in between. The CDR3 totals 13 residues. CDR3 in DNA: TGCGCCAGCAGCCAAAGGTTTGGGGGCGAGCAGTACTTC. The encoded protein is CASSQRFGGEQYF.

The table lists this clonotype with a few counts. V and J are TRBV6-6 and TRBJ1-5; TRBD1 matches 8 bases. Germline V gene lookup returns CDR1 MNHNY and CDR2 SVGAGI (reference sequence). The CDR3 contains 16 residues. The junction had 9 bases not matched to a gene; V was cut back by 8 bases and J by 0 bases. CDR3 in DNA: TGTGCCAGCCACACCCCCGACAGGGGTAGCAATCAGCCCCAGCATTTT. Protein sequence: CASHTPDRGSNQPQHF.

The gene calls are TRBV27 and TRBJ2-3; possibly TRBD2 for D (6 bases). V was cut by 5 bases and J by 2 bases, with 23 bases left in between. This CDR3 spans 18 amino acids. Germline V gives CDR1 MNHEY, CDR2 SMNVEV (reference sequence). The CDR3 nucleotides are TGTGCCAGCAGTCCGGAGAGGACGGGACTTTCCTACACAGATACGCAGTATTTT. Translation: CASSPERTGLSYTDTQYF.

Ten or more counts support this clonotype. The CDR3 DNA sequence: TGTGCCAGCAGCCAAGACGGGACTAGCGTCTACAATGAGCAGTTCTTC. Translated: CASSQDGTSVYNEQFF. The chain couples TRBV4-2 to TRBJ2-1; 10 bases are shared with TRBD2. There are 16 residues in the CDR3. The trim removed 0 bases at V and 3 bases at J, leaving 2 bases unmatched. The germline CDR1 and CDR2 sequences are LGHNA and YNFKEQ.

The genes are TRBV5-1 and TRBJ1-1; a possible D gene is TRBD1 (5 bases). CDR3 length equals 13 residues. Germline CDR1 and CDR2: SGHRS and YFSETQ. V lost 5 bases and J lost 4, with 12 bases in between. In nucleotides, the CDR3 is TGCGCCAGCAGGCGGGGGGAAGGCACTGAAGCTTTCTTT. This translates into CASRRGEGTEAFF.

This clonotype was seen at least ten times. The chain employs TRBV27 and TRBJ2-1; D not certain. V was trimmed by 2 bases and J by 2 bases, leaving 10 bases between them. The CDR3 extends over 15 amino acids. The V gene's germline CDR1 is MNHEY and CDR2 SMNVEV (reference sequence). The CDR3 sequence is CASSLRELTYNEQFF. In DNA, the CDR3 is TGTGCCAGCAGTTTAAGAGAGTTAACCTACAATGAGCAGTTCTTC.

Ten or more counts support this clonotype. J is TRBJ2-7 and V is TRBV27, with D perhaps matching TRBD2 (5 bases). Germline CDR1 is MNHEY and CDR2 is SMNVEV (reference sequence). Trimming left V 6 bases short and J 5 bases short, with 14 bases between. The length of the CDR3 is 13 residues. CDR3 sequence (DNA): TGTGCCAGCAGCCTAGGGAGCCGGGACGAGCAGTACTTC. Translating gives CASSLGSRDEQYF.

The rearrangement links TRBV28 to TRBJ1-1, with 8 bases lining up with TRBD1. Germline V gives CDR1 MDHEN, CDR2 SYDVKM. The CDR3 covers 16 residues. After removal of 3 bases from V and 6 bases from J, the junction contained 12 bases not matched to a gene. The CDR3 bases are TGTGCCAGCAGTTTTGGGCAGGGGGCACTCCAGCCTGAAGCTTTCTTT. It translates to CASSFGQGALQPEAFF.